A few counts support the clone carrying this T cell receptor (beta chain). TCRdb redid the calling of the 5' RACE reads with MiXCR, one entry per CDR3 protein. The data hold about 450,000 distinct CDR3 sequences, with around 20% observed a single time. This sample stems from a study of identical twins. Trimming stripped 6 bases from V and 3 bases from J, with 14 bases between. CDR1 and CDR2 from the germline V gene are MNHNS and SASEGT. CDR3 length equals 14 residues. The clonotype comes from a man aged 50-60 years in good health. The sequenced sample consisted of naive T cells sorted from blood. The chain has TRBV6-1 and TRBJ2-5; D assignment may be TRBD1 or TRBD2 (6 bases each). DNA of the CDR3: TGTGCCAGCAGAGAGGGGGGTGGAAAAGAGACCCAGTACTTC. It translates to CASREGGGKETQYF.